The 20 T cell receptor beta chains in this list originate from one sample, sequenced in a study of blood T cells in healthy people across ages (dated by TCRdb to between 2015 and 2017). The library relied on 5' RACE. For sequencing, an Illumina HiSeq 2500 was employed. A second about 7 to 11 cycle PCR used a sample-barcoded 5' primer and a J-beta primer mix. TCRdb itself trimmed the public reads at Q25 with fastp, ran MiXCR and retained productive beta chains. Entries are consolidated by CDR3 protein sequence, retaining the most common genes and DNA. The sample table shows 800,000 to 900,000 distinct CDR3 sequences, and 60% to 80% are seen once. The ten largest make up about 27% of the sample. The sample comprised blood. The receptors were gathered from a man aged 25-45 years in good health.

The chain carries TRBV20-1 and TRBJ2-5, with 9 bases aligning to TRBD1. The DNA end favors TRBJ2-7, so the J call may be wrong. This CDR3 contains 14 residues. Per the germline V gene, CDR1 is DFQATT and CDR2 is SNEGSKA (reference sequence). For the CDR3, the DNA is TGCAGTGCGCATGACAGGGGGTGGAACTACGAGCAGTACTTC. This translates into CSAHDRGWNYEQYF.

The J gene is TRBJ2-1, the V gene TRBV7-3; 9 nucleotides line up with TRBD2. CDR1 is SGHTA, CDR2 FQGTGA, per germline. With V trimmed by 1 base and J by 5 bases, 9 bases remained unmatched. This CDR3 is 17 amino acids long. CDR3 region: CASSLMATSGRNNEQFF. CDR3 nucleotide sequence: TGTGCCAGCAGCTTAATGGCTACTAGCGGGCGAAACAATGAGCAGTTCTTC.

This sequence joins TRBV11-2 and TRBJ2-1; tentatively, D is TRBD2 (5 bases). Deletions cut 2 bases from V and 8 bases from J, with 13 bases between. Germline CDR1 reads SGHAT; CDR2 reads FQNNGV. The CDR3 sequence is 14 residues long. For the CDR3, the DNA is TGTGCCAGCAGCTTACTAGCCCCAACTGATGAGCAGTTCTTC. Amino acid sequence: CASSLLAPTDEQFF.

This clonotype has a handful of counts. The rearrangement uses TRBV6-5 and TRBJ2-1, with TRBD1 as a possible D gene (6 bases). Trimming pared 7 bases from V and 7 bases from J, leaving 8 bases between. The length of the CDR3 is 11 residues. The germline gives CDR1 MNHEY, CDR2 SVGAGI. Here the CDR3 reads CASTQGNEQFF. Written as DNA, the CDR3 is TGTGCCAGCACCCAGGGGAATGAGCAGTTCTTC.

The chain carries TRBV7-8 and TRBJ1-5, with TRBD1 matching over 7 bases. This CDR3 has 14 amino acids. Germline V gene data show CDR1 as SGHVS and CDR2 as FQNEAQ. V was pared by 5 bases and J by 6 bases, with 7 bases of the junction left unmatched. CDR3 bases: TGTGCCAGCAGCCAACAGGGGCGGTCTCAGCCCCAGCATTTT. This gives the protein CASSQQGRSQPQHF.

The V and J genes are TRBV6-6 and TRBJ1-4; D is ambiguous. This CDR3 has 13 residues. V was pared by 2 bases and J by 8 bases, with 9 bases between. CDR1 MNHNY and CDR2 SVGAGI come from the germline V gene (reference sequence). CDR3 DNA sequence: TGTGCCAGCAGTTACGACAATAACGAAAAACTGTTTTTT. Amino acid sequence: CASSYDNNEKLFF.

The J gene is TRBJ2-6, the V gene TRBV14; TRBD2 matches 7 bases. V was pared by 1 base and J by 2 bases, with 2 bases of the junction left unmatched. Germline CDR1 SGHDN, CDR2 FVKESK. The CDR3 runs to 16 residues. The CDR3 reads CASSQGAGAGANVLTF. The CDR3 DNA is TGTGCCAGCAGCCAAGGCGCGGGAGCTGGGGCCAACGTCCTGACTTTC.

The chain is built from TRBV5-6 and TRBJ2-7; TRBD1 matches 8 bases. CDR3 length: 14 amino acids. J was trimmed by 3 bases and V by 7 bases; bases with no gene match: 9. Germline values: CDR1 SGHDT, CDR2 YYEEEE. The CDR3 region is CASGRGPGIYEQYF. CDR3 sequence (DNA): TGTGCCAGCGGCAGGGGGCCGGGGATCTACGAGCAGTACTTC.

CDR3 bases: TGCAGTGCTGAGATGGTCGGTAACTATGGCTACACCTTC. Its translation: CSAEMVGNYGYTF. The V gene is TRBV20-1, the J gene TRBJ1-2; D not resolved. CDR3 size: 13 residues. Germline V gene data show CDR1 as DFQATT and CDR2 as SNEGSKA (reference sequence). Between the trimmed V and J ends, which lost 5 bases and 1 base, there was a span of 11 bases.

V is TRBV7-2 and J is TRBJ2-7; 11 bases line up with TRBD2. The CDR3 runs to 16 residues. With V trimmed by 0 bases and J by 2 bases, 3 bases remained unmatched. The germline V gene has CDR1 SGHTA and CDR2 FQGNSA. The CDR3 nucleotides are TGTGCCAGCAGCTTAGCCGGGACTAGCGGTACCTACGAGCAGTACTTC. Residues: CASSLAGTSGTYEQYF.

This chain links TRBV6-5 with TRBJ1-2; maybe TRBD1 (6 bases). The CDR3 covers 19 residues. The germline gives CDR1 MNHEY, CDR2 SVGAGI. Trimming removed 2 bases at V and 2 bases at J, with 24 bases between. The CDR3 sequence is CASSYKTRNTGYLNYGYTF. In DNA, the CDR3 is TGTGCCAGCAGTTACAAGACTCGCAACACAGGGTACTTAAACTATGGCTACACCTTC.

The chain has TRBV4-2 and TRBJ2-2; D unresolved. Germline V lookup: CDR1 LGHNA, CDR2 YNFKEQ. This CDR3 contains 14 residues. With 2 bases removed from V and 0 bases from J, the gap between germline ends came to 4 bases. For the CDR3, the DNA is TGTGCCAGCAGCCAACATACGAACACCGGGGAGCTGTTTTTT. It is translated as CASSQHTNTGELFF.

The CDR3 nucleotides are TGTGCCAGCAGTTCTGGACTAGCGGGGGGGCCCGGGGAGCTGTTTTTT. Its protein product is CASSSGLAGGPGELFF. The gene calls are TRBV27 and TRBJ2-2, with TRBD2 identical over 15 bases. The CDR3 sequence is 16 residues long. V was pared by 4 bases and J by 6 bases, with 3 bases of the junction left unmatched. Germline-derived CDR1 and CDR2 are MNHEY and SMNVEV (reference sequence).

The genes are TRBV20-1 and TRBJ1-4; unclear D gene. V lost 0 bases, J lost 4 bases, and 9 bases lay in between. The CDR3 has 14 amino acids. Germline CDR1 DFQATT, CDR2 SNEGSKA (reference sequence). The CDR3 reads CSARDRRVNEKLFF. For the CDR3, the DNA is TGCAGTGCTAGAGATCGGAGAGTTAATGAAAAACTGTTTTTT.

This clonotype appeared a few times. The chain has TRBV6-2 or TRBV6-3 and TRBJ2-1, with TRBD1 as a possible D gene (6 bases). This CDR3 region has 16 residues. Germline values: CDR1 MNHEY, CDR2 SVGEGT. With 0 bases removed from V and 8 bases from J, the gap between germline ends came to 17 bases. For the CDR3, the DNA is TGTGCCAGCAGTTACTCTGTGGGACAAGGTTCCCATGAGCAGTTCTTC. This encodes CASSYSVGQGSHEQFF.

The chain combines TRBV5-1 with TRBJ1-2, with unresolved D. With 0 bases removed from V and 1 base from J, the gap between germline ends came to 16 bases. This CDR3 comprises 17 residues. CDR1 SGHRS and CDR2 YFSETQ come from the germline V gene. The CDR3 bases are TGCGCCAGCAGCTTGGCCTTGGCAGCAGGCTATAACTATGGCTACACCTTC. Translated: CASSLALAAGYNYGYTF.

This clonotype appeared a few times. The genes are TRBV12-3 or TRBV12-4 and TRBJ2-7; TRBD2 matches 9 bases. V shed 6 bases and J 3 bases; nucleotides not matched to a gene: 6. CDR3 length: 14 amino acids. The CDR3 loop reads CASSLAGSHYEQYF. CDR3 DNA sequence: TGTGCCAGCAGCCTAGCGGGGTCCCACTACGAGCAGTACTTC.

The V and J genes are TRBV15 and TRBJ2-5, with no clear D. V lost 0 bases to trimming and J lost 3 bases, with 8 bases between them. The CDR3 consists of 14 residues. Germline V gene lookup returns CDR1 LNHNV and CDR2 YYDKDF (reference sequence). The CDR3 loop is CATSRDLGKETQYF. The CDR3, as DNA: TGTGCCACCAGCAGAGATCTAGGGAAAGAGACCCAGTACTTC.

The chain recombines TRBV12-3 or TRBV12-4 with TRBJ1-1, with D uncertain. CDR3 length equals 12 residues. Between the trimmed V and J ends, which lost 2 bases and 5 bases, there was a span of 6 bases. The CDR3 DNA reads as TGTGCCAGCAGTTTAAGGAGGACTGAAGCTTTCTTT. This codes for CASSLRRTEAFF.

V and J are TRBV6-2 or TRBV6-3 and TRBJ2-7; D gene ambiguous. The CDR3 has 12 amino acids. Germline CDR1 and CDR2: MNHEY and SVGEGT. V lost 6 bases and J 4 bases, leaving 10 bases between the germline ends. In DNA form, the CDR3 reads TGTGCCAGCAGCACCAGAGTTTACGAGCAGTACTTC. Its protein is CASSTRVYEQYF.